This TCR beta chain was captured in a study of T-cell memory formation after mild COVID-19. The overall study: Each donor largely had its own TCR clusters. General study findings and limits: Some clones that responded turned up in pre-infection memory, which suggests that cross-reactive memory joined in. From day 15 to 85, contracting clones were balanced between CD4 and CD8, whereas later expanders leaned toward CD4+.

This CDR3 contains 13 residues. Germline values: CDR1 SGDLS, CDR2 YYNGEE. V dropped 3 bases and J dropped 4; count of bases not matched to a gene: 1. TCRdb fed the 5' RACE reads into MiXCR, producing one record per CDR3 protein. The table includes about 190,000 distinct CDR3 sequences, around 16% detected once. Turning to this clonotype: Its antigen is unknown.

This TCR came from an adult woman who had mild COVID-19 (a few samples of this study predate the infection). Cell type and time point are not known. Sequenced sample: PBMCs or a T cell subset sorted from them (not recorded which). J is TRBJ1-5 and V is TRBV9; 7 positions agree with TRBD1. CDR3 loop: CASSADRNQPQHF. Here the CDR3 DNA reads TGTGCCAGCAGCGCGGACAGGAATCAGCCCCAGCATTTT. Variable domain in full (rest from reference TRBV9 and TRBJ1-5): DSGVTQTPKHLITATGQRVTLRCSPRSGDLSVYWYQQSLDQGLQFLIQYYNGEERAKGNILERFSAQQFPDLHSELNLSSLELGDSALYFCASSADRNQPQHFGDGTRLSIL.